The 19 T cell receptor beta chains below were found in one sample sequenced in a study of OX40 agonist ivuxolimab in advanced cancers. The library was prepared using the immunoSEQ multiplex PCR assay. TCRdb took over this immuneACCESS table, retaining in-frame rearrangements with V and J assigned. Such tables are incomplete; in checked studies, under half of the missing clones stem from an unresolved V gene, and the remainder is unexplained. This sample gives 95,000 to 150,000 clones in total; 80% to 90% of them show up just once. The ten largest clones capture around 0.55% of the sample. The material was CD4+ or CD8+ T cells sorted from blood, obtained in a trial of the OX40 agonist ivuxolimab. The receptors stem from an adult with an advanced solid tumor such as melanoma, head and neck, liver or kidney cancer.

Only a few counts were recorded for this clone. The gene calls are TRBV25-1 and TRBJ1-2; maybe TRBD1 (5 bases). V was trimmed by 4 bases and J by 12 bases, leaving 18 bases between them. Germline V gene data show CDR1 as MGHDK and CDR2 as SYGVNS. The CDR3 length is 13 residues. DNA for the CDR3: TGTGCCAGCAGTGGACAGACCTTCTCCTTTCACACCTTC. Its translation: CASSGQTFSFHTF.

The chain recombines TRBV30 with TRBJ2-2; 8 bases are a match to TRBD1. Germline V CDR1 and CDR2: GTSNPN, SVGIG (reference sequence). The CDR3 loop spans 15 amino acids. V gave up 3 bases and J gave up 4 bases; unmatched junction bases: 7. The CDR3 DNA is TGTGCCTGGAGGGCACAGGGGGTGAGCACCGGGGAGCTGTTTTTT. It codes for CAWRAQGVSTGELFF.

The chain carries TRBV10-3 and TRBJ2-1; perhaps TRBD1 as D (5 bases). CDR3 length equals 15 residues. CDR1 ENHRY and CDR2 SYGVKD come from the germline V gene. Trimming shortened V by 6 bases and J by 7 bases, and 19 bases separated the two germline ends. The CDR3 DNA sequence: TGTGCCATCAGACCCGGCTGGGGCCCCGAGAATGAGCAGTTCTTC. Amino acids: CAIRPGWGPENEQFF.

J is TRBJ2-5 and V is TRBV29-1, with TRBD1 identical over 7 bases. Germline assignment: CDR1 SQVTM and CDR2 ANQGSEA. The V and J ends lost 6 bases and 5 bases, in that order; junction bases with no gene match: 9. This CDR3 is built from 13 residues. Here the CDR3 reads CSVTRGSGETQYF. CDR3 nucleotides: TGCAGCGTCACCAGGGGGTCTGGGGAGACCCAGTACTTC.

This chain links TRBV7-9 with TRBJ1-2; 7 nucleotides align to TRBD1. The CDR3 runs to 17 residues. Germline V gene lookup returns CDR1 SEHNR and CDR2 FQNEAQ (reference sequence). V was clipped by 4 bases and J by 1 base; unmatched bases: 12. CDR3: CASSSDYLTGDNYGYTF. As DNA, the CDR3 is TGTGCCAGCAGCTCAGACTACTTAACAGGGGATAACTATGGCTACACCTTC.

The V gene is TRBV7-9, the J gene TRBJ2-1, with a possible D match to TRBD2 (6 bases). The germline V gene has CDR1 SEHNR and CDR2 FQNEAQ (reference sequence). The V end lost 1 base, the J end lost 8 bases, and 12 bases lay between the germline ends. This CDR3 region has 14 residues. CDR3 region: CASSLGLEGDEQFF. CDR3 DNA: TGTGCCAGCAGCTTAGGACTAGAAGGCGATGAGCAGTTCTTC.

The chain recombines TRBV5-4 with TRBJ1-6, with D maybe TRBD1 (5 bases). Trimming took off 9 bases at V and 2 bases at J, with 9 bases between the two ends. Germline values: CDR1 SGHNT, CDR2 YYREEE (reference sequence). CDR3 length equals 13 residues. CDR3 coding DNA: TGTGCCATCTCGACAGCCTATAATTCACCCCTCCACTTT. This codes for CAISTAYNSPLHF.

This CDR3 is CASSLRVGLEYEQYF. Written as DNA, the CDR3 is TGTGCCAGCAGCTTACGAGTGGGCCTGGAGTACGAGCAGTACTTC. This chain links TRBV7-6 with TRBJ2-7; D gene unclear. Per the germline V gene, CDR1 is SGHVS and CDR2 is FNYEAQ. The CDR3 is made up of 15 amino acids. V was clipped by 2 bases and J by 4 bases, with 15 bases between them.

This rearrangement joins TRBV19 to TRBJ2-5, with 8 bases lining up with TRBD1. Germline lookup yields CDR1 LNHDA and CDR2 SQIVND (reference sequence). Losses at the gene ends were 5 bases for V and 7 bases for J; bases not matched to a gene: 6. The CDR3 runs 13 residues. The CDR3 nucleotides read TGTGCCAGTAGTGACAGGGGCCCGGGGACCCAGTACTTC. This translates into CASSDRGPGTQYF.

The gene calls are TRBV28 and TRBJ1-2; D unclear. V was clipped by 3 bases and J by 7 bases, with 9 bases between them. The CDR3 runs to 12 residues. The germline V gene has CDR1 MDHEN and CDR2 SYDVKM. The CDR3 coding sequence is TGTGCCAGCAGTTTGACGGGGATTGGCTACACCTTC. It translates to CASSLTGIGYTF.

The CDR3 is CASSQGVGGYTF. As DNA, the CDR3 is TGCGCCAGCAGCCAAGGGGTGGGAGGCTACACCTTC. The V call is TRBV4-3, the J call TRBJ1-2; D uncertain. CDR3 length: 12 amino acids. Trimming took off 1 base at V and 8 bases at J, with 8 bases between the two ends. Per the germline V gene, CDR1 is LGHNA and CDR2 is YSLEER.

The gene calls are TRBV10-3 and TRBJ2-7; D remains ambiguous. The V and J ends lost 3 bases and 3 bases respectively, with 6 bases between them. CDR1 ENHRY and CDR2 SYGVKD come from the germline V gene. The CDR3 covers 12 residues. The CDR3 DNA follows: TGTGCCATCAGTGATGGGCTCTACGAGCAGTACTTC. It is translated as CAISDGLYEQYF.

The gene calls are TRBV18 and TRBJ2-3, with D tentatively TRBD1 (6 bases). Looked up from germline, CDR1 is KGHSH and CDR2 is LQKENI. This CDR3 contains 16 residues. V dropped 5 bases and J dropped 4 bases, with 19 bases sitting between them. CDR3 residues: CASSSVQGRRADTQYF. In nucleotides, the CDR3 is TGTGCCAGCTCATCGGTACAGGGAAGAAGAGCAGATACGCAGTATTTT.

Worth noting for this clone: Within the sample, other DNA sequences also encode this same CDR3. The rearrangement joins TRBV19 to TRBJ1-5; a possible D gene is TRBD1 (5 bases). The CDR3 contains 15 residues. Trimming left V 3 bases short and J 0 bases short, with 9 bases between. Germline CDR1 LNHDA, CDR2 SQIVND (reference sequence). The CDR3 sequence is CASSIGGYSNQPQHF. CDR3 bases: TGTGCCAGTAGTATTGGGGGATATAGCAATCAGCCCCAGCATTTT. Full variable domain (outside the CDR3, taken from reference TRBV19 and TRBJ1-5): DGGITQSPKYLFRKEGQNVTLSCEQNLNHDAMYWYRQDPGQGLRLIYYSQIVNDFQKGDIAEGYSVSREKKESFPLTVTSAQKNPTAFYLCASSIGGYSNQPQHFGDGTRLSIL.

The rearrangement joins TRBV7-2 to TRBJ2-3; TRBD2 agrees at 11 bases. V dropped 5 bases and J dropped 0; count of bases not matched to a gene: 4. CDR1 and CDR2 from the germline V gene are SGHTA and FQGNSA. The CDR3 consists of 16 residues. As DNA, the CDR3 is TGTGCCAGCAGCCCCGGGACTAGCGGTAGCACAGATACGCAGTATTTT. Encoded protein: CASSPGTSGSTDTQYF.

This chain joins TRBV4-1 and TRBJ1-5; 8 nucleotides match TRBD1. This CDR3 is 17 amino acids long. J lost 2 bases, V lost 1 base, and 7 bases had no gene match. Germline V gene data show CDR1 as MGHRA and CDR2 as YSYEKL. CDR3 sequence reads: CASSQGSQGQGNQPQHF. The CDR3 DNA reads as TGCGCCAGCAGCCAAGGATCTCAGGGACAGGGCAATCAGCCCCAGCATTTT.

This clone was found once. CDR3 loop: CASSSLTGTDTQYF. CDR3 DNA sequence: TGTGCCAGCAGCTCTCTTACAGGCACAGATACGCAGTATTTT. The rearrangement joins TRBV7-9 to TRBJ2-3, with D unclear. Deletions cut 4 bases from V and 1 base from J, with 9 bases between. The CDR3 runs 14 residues. Germline values: CDR1 SEHNR, CDR2 FQNEAQ (reference sequence).

The chain employs TRBV5-1 and TRBJ2-5; 11 bases agree with TRBD1. CDR1 is SGHRS and CDR2 is YFSETQ in the germline V gene. V gave up 0 bases and J gave up 5 bases; unmatched junction bases: 9. This CDR3 region has 17 residues. CDR3 in DNA: TGCGCCAGCAGCTTGGCTCACGGACAGGGGGCGATGGAGACCCAGTACTTC. This codes for CASSLAHGQGAMETQYF.

V is TRBV2 and J is TRBJ2-3, with TRBD2 matching over 12 bases. The J segment lost 6 bases and the V segment lost 5 bases, leaving 9 bases of the junction unmatched. There are 16 residues in the CDR3. Looked up from germline, CDR1 is SNHLY and CDR2 is FYNNEI. The CDR3 spells CASSLRTSGALDTQYF. CDR3 sequence (DNA): TGTGCCAGCAGTCTCCGGACTAGCGGGGCCCTGGATACGCAGTATTTT.